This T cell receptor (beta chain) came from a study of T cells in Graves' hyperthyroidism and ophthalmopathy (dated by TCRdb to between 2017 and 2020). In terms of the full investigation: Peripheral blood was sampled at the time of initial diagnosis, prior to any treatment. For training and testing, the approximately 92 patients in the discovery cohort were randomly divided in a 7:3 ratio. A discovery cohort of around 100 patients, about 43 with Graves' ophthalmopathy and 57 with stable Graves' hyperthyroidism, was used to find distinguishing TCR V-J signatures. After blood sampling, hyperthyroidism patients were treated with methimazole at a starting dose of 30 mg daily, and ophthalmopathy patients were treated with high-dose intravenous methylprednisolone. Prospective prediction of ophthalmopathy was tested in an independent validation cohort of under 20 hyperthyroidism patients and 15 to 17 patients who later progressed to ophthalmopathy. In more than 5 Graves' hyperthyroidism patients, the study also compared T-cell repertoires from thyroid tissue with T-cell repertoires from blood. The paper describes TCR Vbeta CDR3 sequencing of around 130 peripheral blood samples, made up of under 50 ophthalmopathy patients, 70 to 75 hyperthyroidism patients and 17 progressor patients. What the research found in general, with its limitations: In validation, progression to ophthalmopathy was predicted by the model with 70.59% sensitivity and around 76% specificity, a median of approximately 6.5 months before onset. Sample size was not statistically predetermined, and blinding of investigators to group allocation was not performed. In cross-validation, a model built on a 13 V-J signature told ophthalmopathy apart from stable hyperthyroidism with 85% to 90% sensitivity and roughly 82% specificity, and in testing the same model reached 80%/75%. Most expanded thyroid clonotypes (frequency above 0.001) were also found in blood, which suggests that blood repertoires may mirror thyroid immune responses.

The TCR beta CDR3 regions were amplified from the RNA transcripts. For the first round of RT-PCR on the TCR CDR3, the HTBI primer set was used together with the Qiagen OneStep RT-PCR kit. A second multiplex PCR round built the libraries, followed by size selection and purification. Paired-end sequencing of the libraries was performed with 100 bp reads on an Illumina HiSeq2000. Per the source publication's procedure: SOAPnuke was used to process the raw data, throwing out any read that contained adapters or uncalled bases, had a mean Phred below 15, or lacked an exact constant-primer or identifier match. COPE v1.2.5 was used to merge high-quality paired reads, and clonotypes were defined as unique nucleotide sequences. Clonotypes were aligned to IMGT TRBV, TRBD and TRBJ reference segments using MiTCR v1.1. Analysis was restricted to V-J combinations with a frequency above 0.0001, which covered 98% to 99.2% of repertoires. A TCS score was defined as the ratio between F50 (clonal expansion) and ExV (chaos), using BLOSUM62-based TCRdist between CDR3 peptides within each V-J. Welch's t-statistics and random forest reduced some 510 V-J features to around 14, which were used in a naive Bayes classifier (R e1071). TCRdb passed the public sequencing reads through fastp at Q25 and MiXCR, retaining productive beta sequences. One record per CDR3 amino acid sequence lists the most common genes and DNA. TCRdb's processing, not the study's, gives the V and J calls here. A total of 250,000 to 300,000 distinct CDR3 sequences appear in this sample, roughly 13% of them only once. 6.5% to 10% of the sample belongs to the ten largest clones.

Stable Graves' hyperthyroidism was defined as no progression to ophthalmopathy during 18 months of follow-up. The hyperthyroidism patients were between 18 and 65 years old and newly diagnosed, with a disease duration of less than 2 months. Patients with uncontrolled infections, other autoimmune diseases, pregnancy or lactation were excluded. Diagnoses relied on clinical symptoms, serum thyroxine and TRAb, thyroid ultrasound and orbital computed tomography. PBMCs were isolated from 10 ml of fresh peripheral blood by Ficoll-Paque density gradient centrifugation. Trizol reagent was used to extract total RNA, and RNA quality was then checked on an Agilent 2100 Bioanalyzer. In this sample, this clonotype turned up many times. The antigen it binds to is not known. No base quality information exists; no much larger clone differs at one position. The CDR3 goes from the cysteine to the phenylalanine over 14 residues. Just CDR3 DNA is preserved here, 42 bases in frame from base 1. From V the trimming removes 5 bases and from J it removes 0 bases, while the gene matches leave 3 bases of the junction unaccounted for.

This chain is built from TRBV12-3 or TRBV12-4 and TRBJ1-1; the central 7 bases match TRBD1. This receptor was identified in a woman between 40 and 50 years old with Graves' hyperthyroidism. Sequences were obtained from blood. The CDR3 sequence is CASSKGTVNTEAFF. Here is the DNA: TGTGCCAGCAGTAAAGGGACAGTGAACACTGAAGCTTTCTTT.